The 27 T cell receptor beta chains in this list originate from one sample, sequenced in a study of Tregs in tolerant kidney transplant recipients. Data came from immunoSEQ multiplex PCR; TCRdb stores just in-frame clones and leaves some out. The sample shows some 88,000 clones, around nine tenths of them seen only once. The sequencing sample was made of CD8+ T cells from blood. These receptor sequences come from a human donor in good health.

This chain uses TRBV5-6 with TRBJ1-5; perhaps TRBD1 as D (6 bases). CDR1 and CDR2 from the germline V gene are SGHDT and YYEEEE. The CDR3 length is 16 residues. Deletions cut 4 bases from V and 3 bases from J, with 17 bases between. The DNA of the CDR3 is TGTGCCAGCAGCATTGGCGCGGGGGCTGACAATCAGCCCCAGCATTTT. Its protein is CASSIGAGADNQPQHF.

The DNA for the CDR3 is TGTGCCAGCAGCCTCGGTAGGGAGCAGTTCTTC. Protein product: CASSLGREQFF. The chain couples TRBV11-2 to TRBJ2-1; D uncertain. Trimming took off 5 bases at V and 10 bases at J, with 9 bases between the two ends. Germline lookup yields CDR1 SGHAT and CDR2 FQNNGV. The CDR3 length is 11 residues.

This rearrangement joins TRBV29-1 to TRBJ2-1; D remains ambiguous. The germline V gene encodes CDR1 SQVTM and CDR2 ANQGSEA. V was trimmed by 3 bases and J by 2 bases, leaving 8 bases between them. The CDR3 is 13 residues long. DNA of the CDR3: TGCAGCGTTGAGTTCAGACCCTACAATGAGCAGTTCTTC. It codes for CSVEFRPYNEQFF.

The CDR3 sequence: CASSFPQGNYGYTF. In DNA form, the CDR3 reads TGTGCCAGCAGTTTCCCCCAGGGTAACTATGGCTACACCTTC. The chain couples TRBV28 to TRBJ1-2, with D possibly TRBD1 on 5 matching bases. The length of the CDR3 is 14 residues. Trimming stripped 3 bases from V and 1 base from J, with 9 bases between. Per the germline V gene, CDR1 is MDHEN and CDR2 is SYDVKM.

This clone showed up just once. The chain has TRBV6-5 and TRBJ2-7, with TRBD1 matching 7 bases. The CDR3 length is 13 residues. V trimming: 7 bases; J trimming: 2 bases; junction bases outside the gene matches: 5. Germline V gene data show CDR1 as MNHEY and CDR2 as SVGAGI. CDR3 amino acids: CASMDRNTYEQYF. In DNA form, the CDR3 reads TGTGCCAGCATGGACAGGAACACCTACGAGCAGTACTTC.

The chain carries TRBV7-6 and TRBJ1-1, with 10 bases identical to TRBD1. The length of the CDR3 is 16 residues. Germline CDR1 SGHVS, CDR2 FNYEAQ. V shed 5 bases, J shed 5 bases, and the junction held 11 bases outside the gene matches. The chain's CDR3 is CASSVRQGAGLTEAFF. CDR3 sequence (DNA): TGTGCCAGCAGCGTTCGACAGGGGGCAGGTTTAACTGAAGCTTTCTTT.

This chain connects TRBV10-3 to TRBJ1-5, with TRBD1 identical over 10 bases. The trim removed 8 bases at V and 6 bases at J, leaving 13 bases unmatched. The length of the CDR3 is 16 residues. The V gene's germline CDR1 is ENHRY and CDR2 SYGVKD. The CDR3 sequence: CAISNPGTGEIQPQHF. In nucleotides, the CDR3 is TGTGCCATCTCAAATCCCGGGACAGGGGAAATTCAGCCCCAGCATTTT.

The chain employs TRBV7-9 and TRBJ2-5; D not certain. V lost 0 bases to trimming and J lost 5 bases, with 13 bases between them. In germline, CDR1 is SEHNR, CDR2 FQNEAQ (reference sequence). The CDR3 has 15 residues. The CDR3 DNA reads TGTGCCAGCAGCTTAGCGAGATATGGATTTGAGACCCAGTACTTC. Protein: CASSLARYGFETQYF.

V and J are TRBV7-9 and TRBJ2-7, with D possibly matching TRBD1 (5 bases). Germline loops: CDR1 SEHNR, CDR2 FQNEAQ (reference sequence). This CDR3 region has 14 residues. The V end was cut by 3 bases, the J end by 2 bases, with 11 bases between. This CDR3 reads CASSFMTETYEQYF. The CDR3 DNA reads as TGTGCCAGCAGCTTCATGACAGAAACCTACGAGCAGTACTTC.

This chain connects TRBV5-1 to TRBJ1-2, with a tentative D call TRBD1 (5 bases). CDR3 size: 13 residues. CDR1 is SGHRS, CDR2 YFSETQ, per germline. Trimming took off 2 bases at V and 7 bases at J, with 12 bases between the two ends. The DNA for the CDR3 is TGCGCCAGCAGCTTAGAACAGGCTTTTGGCTACACCTTC. This gives the protein CASSLEQAFGYTF.

The rearrangement links TRBV27 to TRBJ1-1; D not resolved. Germline V gene lookup returns CDR1 MNHEY and CDR2 SMNVEV (reference sequence). The CDR3 contains 14 residues. Trimming removed 3 bases at V and 1 base at J, with 9 bases between. The CDR3 DNA is TGTGCCAGCAGTTTTTCAAACAGGAACACTGAAGCTTTCTTT. Encoded protein: CASSFSNRNTEAFF.

The table lists this clone with a count of one. The V gene is TRBV7-9, the J gene TRBJ2-3, with 8 bases that match TRBD2. With 2 bases clipped from V and 3 bases from J, the junction kept 7 bases outside the gene matches. The germline V gene has CDR1 SEHNR and CDR2 FQNEAQ (reference sequence). The CDR3 covers 16 residues. CDR3 sequence: CASSLTGGRGTDTQYF. The CDR3 nucleotides read TGTGCCAGCAGCTTAACGGGGGGGAGAGGAACAGATACGCAGTATTTT.

CDR3 loop: CASSEWGYGSPLHF. CDR3 nucleotides: TGCGCCAGCAGTGAGTGGGGATACGGTTCACCCCTCCACTTT. The chain uses TRBV10-2 and TRBJ1-6, with D unresolved. V gave up 1 base and J gave up 9 bases, with 10 bases separating them. Germline assignment: CDR1 WSHSY and CDR2 SAAADI. The CDR3 runs 14 residues.

This clone was seen a single time. The chain links TRBV27 to TRBJ1-4, with TRBD1 identical over 10 bases. Unmatched junction bases numbered 3, after V lost 3 bases and J lost 8 bases. The CDR3 runs 14 residues. Per germline, CDR1 MNHEY and CDR2 SMNVEV (reference sequence). The CDR3 bases are TGTGCCAGCAGTTTGGGACAGGGGAGCGAAAAACTGTTTTTT. It translates to CASSLGQGSEKLFF.

This chain connects TRBV9 to TRBJ2-1; 9 nucleotides agree with TRBD1. Trimming at V came to 3 bases and at J to 8 bases, leaving 3 bases not matched to a gene. The CDR3 loop spans 13 amino acids. Germline CDR1 reads SGDLS; CDR2 reads YYNGEE. CDR3 nucleotide sequence: TGTGCCAGCAGCGGGACAGGGGAGTATGAGCAGTTCTTC. It specifies CASSGTGEYEQFF.

CDR3 loop: CASRAGTGPVEQYF. The CDR3 coding sequence is TGTGCCAGCAGAGCCGGGACAGGGCCCGTCGAGCAGTACTTC. V and J are TRBV5-8 and TRBJ2-7, with 9 positions matching TRBD1. Germline CDR1 reads SGHTS; CDR2 reads YDEGEE. The CDR3 extends over 14 amino acids. Trimming cost V 5 bases and J 6 bases; bases outside gene matches: 9.

This clone has a single count. CDR3 residues: CASSPPGELFF. DNA for the CDR3: TGTGCCAGCAGTCCCCCCGGGGAGCTGTTTTTT. The rearrangement joins TRBV6-5 to TRBJ2-2; D gene uncertain. The CDR3 covers 11 residues. V gave up 5 bases and J gave up 6 bases, with 4 bases separating them. Germline CDR1 and CDR2: MNHEY and SVGAGI.

V and J are TRBV21-1 and TRBJ2-7; the D call of TRBD1 is as the table states it, not checked on the DNA. TRBV21-1 is tagged as a pseudogene. This CDR3 has 16 amino acids. CDR3 region: CASSKVGPESSYEQYF. CDR3 bases: TGTGCCAGCAGCAAAGTGGGCCCCGAGAGCTCCTACGAGCAGTACTTC.

The V call is TRBV9, the J call TRBJ2-1; 8 nucleotides align to TRBD2. This CDR3 is 14 amino acids long. Trimming at V came to 7 bases and at J to 4 bases, leaving 7 bases not matched to a gene. Per germline, CDR1 SGDLS and CDR2 YYNGEE. Written as DNA, the CDR3 is TGTGCCAGCCGCCCTACTAGCGGTTACAATGAGCAGTTCTTC. This codes for CASRPTSGYNEQFF.

The chain couples TRBV27 to TRBJ2-1; D unclear. Germline V gives CDR1 MNHEY, CDR2 SMNVEV (reference sequence). The germline V and J ends were trimmed by 2 bases and 2 bases, with 10 bases remaining between them. The CDR3 runs to 15 residues. CDR3 sequence reads: CASSLTGQTYNEQFF. In DNA, the CDR3 is TGTGCCAGCAGTTTAACCGGGCAGACCTACAATGAGCAGTTCTTC.

The chain uses TRBV9 and TRBJ1-1; D is unclear. CDR1 SGDLS and CDR2 YYNGEE come from the germline V gene. The CDR3 is made up of 16 amino acids. Trimming removed 0 bases from V and 3 bases from J, with 15 bases in between. The CDR3 is CASSVVRTHVDTEAFF. The CDR3 nucleotides are TGTGCCAGCAGCGTAGTCAGGACCCACGTTGACACTGAAGCTTTCTTT.

The chain combines TRBV5-1 with TRBJ2-7, with D unresolved. The CDR3 totals 13 residues. The V and J ends lost 1 base and 2 bases respectively, with 7 bases between them. Germline CDR1 reads SGHRS; CDR2 reads YFSETQ. The CDR3 nucleotides are TGCGCCAGCAGCTTGACCTTGGCCTACGAGCAGTACTTC. Its translation is CASSLTLAYEQYF.

The chain carries TRBV6-5 and TRBJ1-2; the match to TRBD1 covers 7 bases. Germline V gene sequence: CDR1 MNHEY, CDR2 SVGAGI. The CDR3 covers 13 residues. V lost 5 bases and J lost 4; bases outside the gene matches: 4. The CDR3 sequence is CASSTGEFYGYTF. Written as DNA, the CDR3 is TGTGCCAGCAGTACAGGGGAGTTCTATGGCTACACCTTC.

The chain uses TRBV9 and TRBJ2-7; 10 bases agree with TRBD2. This CDR3 is 14 amino acids long. Germline loops: CDR1 SGDLS, CDR2 YYNGEE. J was trimmed by 6 bases and V by 1 base; bases with no gene match: 4. The CDR3 coding sequence is TGTGCCAGCAGCGTAACTAGCGGGGTGGCCGAGCAGTACTTC. Protein product: CASSVTSGVAEQYF. Full variable domain (outside the CDR3, taken from reference TRBV9 and TRBJ2-7): DSGVTQTPKHLITATGQRVTLRCSPRSGDLSVYWYQQSLDQGLQFLIQYYNGEERAKGNILERFSAQQFPDLHSELNLSSLELGDSALYFCASSVTSGVAEQYFGPGTRLTVT.

The chain couples TRBV29-1 to TRBJ2-7; a possible D gene is TRBD2 (7 bases). The CDR3 consists of 14 residues. CDR1 SQVTM and CDR2 ANQGSEA come from the germline V gene. V lost 6 bases and J lost 4, with 19 bases in between. CDR3 protein: CSVLPRGGPYEQYF. Written as DNA, the CDR3 is TGCAGCGTCCTCCCGAGGGGGGGACCTTACGAGCAGTACTTC.

V gene TRBV2 combines with J gene TRBJ2-7; TRBD2 agrees at 13 bases. Germline lookup yields CDR1 SNHLY and CDR2 FYNNEI. J gave up 0 bases and V 7 bases, and 6 bases lay outside the gene matches. This CDR3 has 16 amino acids. As DNA, the CDR3 is TGTGCCAGCATCCTGGGACTAGCGGGGCCCTCCTACGAGCAGTACTTC. This sequence encodes CASILGLAGPSYEQYF.

The V and J genes are TRBV7-6 and TRBJ2-3; D remains ambiguous. The CDR3 is 15 residues long. Germline values: CDR1 SGHVS, CDR2 FNYEAQ. Trimming removed 0 bases at V and 4 bases at J, with 11 bases between. The CDR3 coding sequence is TGTGCCAGCAGCTTAGCCTATCCATGGCCAGATACGCAGTATTTT. This gives the protein CASSLAYPWPDTQYF.